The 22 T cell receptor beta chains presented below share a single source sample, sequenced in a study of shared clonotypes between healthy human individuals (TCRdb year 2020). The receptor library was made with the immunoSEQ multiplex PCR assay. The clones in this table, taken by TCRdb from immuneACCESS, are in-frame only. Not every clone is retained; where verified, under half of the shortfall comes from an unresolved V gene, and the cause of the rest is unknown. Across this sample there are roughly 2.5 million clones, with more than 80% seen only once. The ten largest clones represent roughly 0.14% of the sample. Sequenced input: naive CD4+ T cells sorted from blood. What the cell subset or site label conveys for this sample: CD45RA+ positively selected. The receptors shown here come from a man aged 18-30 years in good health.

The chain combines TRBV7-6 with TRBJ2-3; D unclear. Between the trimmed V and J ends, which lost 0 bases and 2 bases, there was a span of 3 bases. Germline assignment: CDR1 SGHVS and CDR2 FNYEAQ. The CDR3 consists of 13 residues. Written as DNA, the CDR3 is TGTGCCAGCAGCTTAGCTAACACAGATACGCAGTATTTT. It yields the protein CASSLANTDTQYF.

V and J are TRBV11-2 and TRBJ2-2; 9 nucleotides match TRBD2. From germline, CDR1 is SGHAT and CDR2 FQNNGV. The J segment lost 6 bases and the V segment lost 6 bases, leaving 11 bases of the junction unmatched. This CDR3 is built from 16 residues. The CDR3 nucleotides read TGTGCCAGCAGTCAACAGGGACTAGCAGCTCCCGGGGAGCTGTTTTTT. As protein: CASSQQGLAAPGELFF.

CDR3 DNA sequence: TGCGCCAGCAGCCATAACCGCGGGGTAGCGGACTACGAGCAGTACTTC. Translating it yields CASSHNRGVADYEQYF. This chain connects TRBV4-3 to TRBJ2-7; D is perhaps TRBD2 (6 bases). With 3 bases removed from V and 3 bases from J, the gap between germline ends came to 18 bases. There are 16 residues in the CDR3. Germline lookup yields CDR1 LGHNA and CDR2 YSLEER.

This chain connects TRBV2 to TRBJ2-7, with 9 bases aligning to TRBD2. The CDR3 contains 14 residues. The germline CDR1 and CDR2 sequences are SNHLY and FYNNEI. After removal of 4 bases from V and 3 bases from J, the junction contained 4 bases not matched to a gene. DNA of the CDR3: TGTGCCAGCAGTGGTAGTAGCGGGGGCTACGAGCAGTACTTC. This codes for CASSGSSGGYEQYF.

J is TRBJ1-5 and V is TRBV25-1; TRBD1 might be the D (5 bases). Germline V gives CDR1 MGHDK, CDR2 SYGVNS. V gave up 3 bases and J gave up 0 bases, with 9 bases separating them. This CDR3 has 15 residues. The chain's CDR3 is CASSEGVYSNQPQHF. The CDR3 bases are TGTGCCAGCAGTGAGGGGGTTTATAGCAATCAGCCCCAGCATTTT.

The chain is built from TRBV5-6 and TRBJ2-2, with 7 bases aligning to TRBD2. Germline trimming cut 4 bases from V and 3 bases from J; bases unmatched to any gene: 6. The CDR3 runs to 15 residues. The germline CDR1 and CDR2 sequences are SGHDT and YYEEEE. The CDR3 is CASSLAERDTGELFF. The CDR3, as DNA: TGTGCCAGCAGCCTAGCGGAGAGGGACACCGGGGAGCTGTTTTTT.

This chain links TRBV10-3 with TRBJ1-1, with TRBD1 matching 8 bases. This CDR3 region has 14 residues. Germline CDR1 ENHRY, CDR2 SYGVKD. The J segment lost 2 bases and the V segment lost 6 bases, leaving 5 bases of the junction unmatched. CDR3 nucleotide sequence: TGTGCCATCAGCCCGGGACAGGCAAACACTGAAGCTTTCTTT. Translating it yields CAISPGQANTEAFF.

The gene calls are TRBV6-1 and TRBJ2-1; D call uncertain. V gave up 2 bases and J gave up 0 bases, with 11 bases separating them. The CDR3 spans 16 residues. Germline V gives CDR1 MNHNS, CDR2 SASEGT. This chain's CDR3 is CASSEQPGSSYNEQFF. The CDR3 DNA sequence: TGTGCCAGCAGTGAACAACCGGGTAGCTCCTACAATGAGCAGTTCTTC.

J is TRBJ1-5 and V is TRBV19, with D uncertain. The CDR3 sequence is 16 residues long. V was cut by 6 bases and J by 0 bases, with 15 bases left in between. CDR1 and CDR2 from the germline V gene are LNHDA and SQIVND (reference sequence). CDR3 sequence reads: CASSDSLQISNQPQHF. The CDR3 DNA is TGTGCCAGTAGCGATAGTCTACAGATTAGCAATCAGCCCCAGCATTTT. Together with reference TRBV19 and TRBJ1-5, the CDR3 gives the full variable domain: DGGITQSPKYLFRKEGQNVTLSCEQNLNHDAMYWYRQDPGQGLRLIYYSQIVNDFQKGDIAEGYSVSREKKESFPLTVTSAQKNPTAFYLCASSDSLQISNQPQHFGDGTRLSIL.

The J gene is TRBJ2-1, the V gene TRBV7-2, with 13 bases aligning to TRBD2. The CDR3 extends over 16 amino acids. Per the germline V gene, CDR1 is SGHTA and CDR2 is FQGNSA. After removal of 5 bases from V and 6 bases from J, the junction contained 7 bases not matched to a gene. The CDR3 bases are TGTGCCAGCAGCCTACGGACTAGCGGGGGTTCCAATGAGCAGTTCTTC. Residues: CASSLRTSGGSNEQFF.

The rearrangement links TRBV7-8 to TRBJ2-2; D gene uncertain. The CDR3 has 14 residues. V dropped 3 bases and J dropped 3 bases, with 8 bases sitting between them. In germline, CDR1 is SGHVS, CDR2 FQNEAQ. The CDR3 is CASSFPGDTGELFF. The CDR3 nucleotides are TGTGCCAGCAGCTTTCCAGGAGACACCGGGGAGCTGTTTTTT.

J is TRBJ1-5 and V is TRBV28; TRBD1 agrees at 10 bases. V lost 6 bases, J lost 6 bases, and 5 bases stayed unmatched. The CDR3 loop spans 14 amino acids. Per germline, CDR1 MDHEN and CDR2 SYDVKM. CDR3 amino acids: CASRAGQGSQPQHF. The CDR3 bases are TGTGCCAGCAGGGCGGGACAGGGGAGTCAGCCCCAGCATTTT.

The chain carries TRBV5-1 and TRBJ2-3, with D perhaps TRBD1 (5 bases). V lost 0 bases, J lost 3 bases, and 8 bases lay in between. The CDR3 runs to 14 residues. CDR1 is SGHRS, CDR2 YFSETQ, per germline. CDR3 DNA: TGCGCCAGCAGCTTGGACAGGCGAACAGATACGCAGTATTTT. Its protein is CASSLDRRTDTQYF.

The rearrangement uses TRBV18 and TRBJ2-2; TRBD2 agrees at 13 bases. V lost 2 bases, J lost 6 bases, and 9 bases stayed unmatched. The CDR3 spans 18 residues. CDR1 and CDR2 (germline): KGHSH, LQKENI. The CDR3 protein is CASSPIRTSGSWSGELFF. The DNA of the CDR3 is TGTGCCAGCTCACCAATCCGGACTAGCGGGAGTTGGTCCGGGGAGCTGTTTTTT.

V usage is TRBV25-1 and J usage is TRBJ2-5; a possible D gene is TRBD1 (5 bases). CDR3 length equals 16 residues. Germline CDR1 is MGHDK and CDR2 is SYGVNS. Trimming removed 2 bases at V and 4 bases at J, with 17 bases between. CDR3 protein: CASSEPRGHSGETQYF. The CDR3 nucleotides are TGTGCCAGCAGTGAACCCCGAGGACACTCCGGAGAGACCCAGTACTTC.

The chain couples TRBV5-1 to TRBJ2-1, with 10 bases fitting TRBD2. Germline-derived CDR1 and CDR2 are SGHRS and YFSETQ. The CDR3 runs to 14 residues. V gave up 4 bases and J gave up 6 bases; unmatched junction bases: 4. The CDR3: CASSMSGGANEQFF. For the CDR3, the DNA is TGCGCCAGCAGCATGAGCGGGGGGGCCAATGAGCAGTTCTTC.

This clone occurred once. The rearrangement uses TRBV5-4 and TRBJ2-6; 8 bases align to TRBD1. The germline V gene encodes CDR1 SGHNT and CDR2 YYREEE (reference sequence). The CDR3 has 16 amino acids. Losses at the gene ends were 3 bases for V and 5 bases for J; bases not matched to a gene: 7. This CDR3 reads CASSSRGQGWANVLTF. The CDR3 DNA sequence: TGTGCCAGCAGCTCGAGAGGACAGGGCTGGGCCAACGTCCTGACTTTC.

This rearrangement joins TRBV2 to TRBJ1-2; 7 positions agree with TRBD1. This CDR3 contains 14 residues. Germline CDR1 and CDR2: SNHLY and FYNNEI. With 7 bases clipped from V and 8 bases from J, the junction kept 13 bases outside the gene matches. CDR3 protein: CASTWVQGSGGYTF. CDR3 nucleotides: TGTGCCAGCACCTGGGTACAGGGGAGCGGGGGCTACACCTTC. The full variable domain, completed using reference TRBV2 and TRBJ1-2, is EPEVTQTPSHQVTQMGQEVILRCVPISNHLYFYWYRQILGQKVEFLVSFYNNEISEKSEIFDDQFSVERPDGSNFTLKIRSTKLEDSAMYFCASTWVQGSGGYTFGSGTRLTVV.

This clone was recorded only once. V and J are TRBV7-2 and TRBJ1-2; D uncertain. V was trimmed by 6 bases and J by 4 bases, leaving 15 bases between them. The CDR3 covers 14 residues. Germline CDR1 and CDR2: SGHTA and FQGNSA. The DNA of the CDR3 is TGTGCCAGCAGACCCGGGCAGTTGAGCTATGGCTACACCTTC. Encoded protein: CASRPGQLSYGYTF.

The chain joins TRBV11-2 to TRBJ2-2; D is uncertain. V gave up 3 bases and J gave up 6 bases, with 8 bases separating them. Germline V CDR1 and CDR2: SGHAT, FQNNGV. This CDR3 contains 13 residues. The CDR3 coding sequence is TGTGCCAGCAGCTTTGGGTGGGCCGGGGAGCTGTTTTTT. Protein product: CASSFGWAGELFF.

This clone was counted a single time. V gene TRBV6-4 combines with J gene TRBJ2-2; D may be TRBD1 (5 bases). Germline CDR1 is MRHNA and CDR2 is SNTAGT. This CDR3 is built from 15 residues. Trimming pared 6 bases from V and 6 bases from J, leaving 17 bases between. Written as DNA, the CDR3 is TGTGCCAGCAGGAAGATGGGGCAAGGTCCCGGGGAGCTGTTTTTT. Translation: CASRKMGQGPGELFF.

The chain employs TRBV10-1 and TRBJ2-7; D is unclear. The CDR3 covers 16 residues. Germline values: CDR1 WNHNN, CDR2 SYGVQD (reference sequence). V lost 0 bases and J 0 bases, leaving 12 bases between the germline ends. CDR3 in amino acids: CASSESGMPSSYEQYF. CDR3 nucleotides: TGCGCCAGCAGTGAGTCGGGGATGCCCTCCTCCTACGAGCAGTACTTC.